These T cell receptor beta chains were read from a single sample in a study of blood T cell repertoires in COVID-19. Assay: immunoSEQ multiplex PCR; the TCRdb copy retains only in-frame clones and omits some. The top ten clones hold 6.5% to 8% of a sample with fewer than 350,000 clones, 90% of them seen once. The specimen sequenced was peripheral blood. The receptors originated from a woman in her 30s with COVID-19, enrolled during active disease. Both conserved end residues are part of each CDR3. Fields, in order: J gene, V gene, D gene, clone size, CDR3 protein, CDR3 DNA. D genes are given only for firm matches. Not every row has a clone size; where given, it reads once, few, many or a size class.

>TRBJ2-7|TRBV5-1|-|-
CASSLEGASSGQEQYF
TGCGCCAGCAGCTTGGAGGGTGCTTCATCAGGGCAGGAGCAGTACTTC
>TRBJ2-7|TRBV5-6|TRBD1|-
CASSFRGPGDEQYF
TGTGCCAGCAGCTTTAGGGGGCCTGGGGACGAGCAGTACTTC
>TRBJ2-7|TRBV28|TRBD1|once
CASSLNAGTGFYEQYF
TGTGCCAGCAGCTTAAACGCCGGGACAGGCTTCTACGAGCAGTACTTC
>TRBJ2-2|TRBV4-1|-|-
CASRGTAQSTGELFF
TGCGCCAGCAGGGGGACTGCCCAGTCGACCGGGGAGCTGTTTTTT
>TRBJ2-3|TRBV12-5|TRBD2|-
CASGLFSGRDTDTQYF
TGTGCTAGTGGTTTGTTCAGCGGGAGGGACACAGATACGCAGTATTTT
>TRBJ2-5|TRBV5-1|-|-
CASSLDGSRGAETQYF
TGCGCCAGCAGCTTGGATGGCTCCCGGGGGGCGGAGACCCAGTACTTC
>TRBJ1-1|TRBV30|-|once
CAWGLGGPNTEAFF
TGTGCCTGGGGCCTGGGGGGGCCCAACACTGAAGCTTTCTTT
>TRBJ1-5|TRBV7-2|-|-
CASSPTGQPQHF
TGTGCCAGCAGCCCAACAGGTCAGCCCCAGCATTTT
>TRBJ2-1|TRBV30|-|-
CAQLHSYNEQFF
TGTGCCCAGTTACACTCCTACAATGAGCAGTTCTTC
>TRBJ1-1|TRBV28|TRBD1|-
CASRETGGNGAEAFF
TGTGCCAGCAGGGAGACAGGGGGCAATGGGGCTGAAGCTTTCTTT
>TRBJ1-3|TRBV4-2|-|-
CASSQVPSSGNTIYF
TGTGCCAGCAGCCAAGTTCCCAGCTCTGGAAACACCATATATTTT
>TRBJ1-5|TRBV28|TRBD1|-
CASSGLTRGRDQPQHF
TGTGCCAGCAGCGGACTAACCAGGGGGCGCGATCAGCCCCAGCATTTT
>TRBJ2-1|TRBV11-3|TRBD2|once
CASSPAMAGGPNEQFF
TGTGCCAGCAGCCCAGCGATGGCGGGAGGACCCAATGAGCAGTTCTTC
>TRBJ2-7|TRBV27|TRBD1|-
CASRYGQGTYEQYF
TGTGCCAGCCGGTACGGACAGGGAACCTACGAGCAGTACTTC
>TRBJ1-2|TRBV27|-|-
CASSSGRPFGYTF
TGTGCCAGCAGTTCTGGCCGCCCGTTTGGCTACACCTTC
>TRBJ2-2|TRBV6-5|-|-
CASGQPGTGELFF
TGTGCCAGTGGTCAGCCGGGCACCGGGGAGCTGTTTTTT